This passage covers 31 T cell receptor beta chains from one sample sequenced in a study of Ad26.COV2.S vaccination and SARS-CoV-2 variants. Clones were read by immunoSEQ multiplex PCR, and TCRdb kept only the in-frame ones, dropping some. This sample has a few hundred thousand clones, with 88% found just once. Stated treatment: 15 to 20 received Ad26.COV2.S at low or high dose, single or two shots; roughly five received placebo; per-sample allocation not given. The study sampled participants on day 63 after the first vaccine or placebo injection. This sample comprised peripheral blood, obtained in a trial of Ad26.COV2.S vaccine versus placebo. Source of these receptors: a person between 18 and 59 years old who received the Ad26.COV2.S COVID-19 vaccine or a placebo.

V gene TRBV4-2 combines with J gene TRBJ2-7; 8 bases agree with TRBD2. From germline, CDR1 is LGHNA and CDR2 YNFKEQ. CDR3 size: 15 residues. V gave up 0 bases and J gave up 3 bases; unmatched junction bases: 4. CDR3 nucleotide sequence: TGTGCCAGCAGCCAAGATCCGAGCGGGGGCTACGAGCAGTACTTC. Its protein product is CASSQDPSGGYEQYF.

The table lists this clone with a count of one. The chain employs TRBV7-3 and TRBJ2-1; 9 nucleotides agree with TRBD1. In germline, CDR1 is SGHTA, CDR2 FQGTGA. The CDR3 consists of 15 residues. The J segment lost 7 bases and the V segment lost 3 bases, leaving 7 bases of the junction unmatched. The CDR3 nucleotides read TGTGCCAGCAGCTTGAGTGGGACAGGGCGGAATGAGCAGTTCTTC. Amino acid sequence: CASSLSGTGRNEQFF. Looking up the rest from reference TRBV7-3 and TRBJ2-1 gives the full variable domain: GAGVSQTPSNKVTEKGKYVELRCDPISGHTALYWYRQSLGQGPEFLIYFQGTGAADDSGLPNDRFFAVRPEGSVSTLKIQRTERGDSAVYLCASSLSGTGRNEQFFGPGTRLTVL.

The chain links TRBV19 to TRBJ2-1; D unclear. Germline values: CDR1 LNHDA, CDR2 SQIVND (reference sequence). V lost 9 bases, J lost 7 bases, and 22 bases lay in between. This CDR3 contains 15 residues. CDR3 sequence (DNA): TGTGCCAGCGCCCTGGTAGGGTCCTATACGAATGAGCAGTTCTTC. It yields the protein CASALVGSYTNEQFF.

The chain combines TRBV27 with TRBJ1-5; D possibly corresponds to TRBD1 (6 bases). Per germline, CDR1 MNHEY and CDR2 SMNVEV (reference sequence). The CDR3 is 13 residues long. Trimming shortened V by 6 bases and J by 9 bases, and 15 bases separated the two germline ends. The CDR3 DNA is TGTGCCAGCAGGGACGGACAGAGTCTGCCCCAGCATTTT. Protein sequence: CASRDGQSLPQHF.

The V and J genes are TRBV4-1 and TRBJ2-2; 8 bases map to TRBD1. This CDR3 has 16 residues. With V trimmed by 8 bases and J by 3 bases, 11 bases remained unmatched. CDR1 is MGHRA and CDR2 is YSYEKL in the germline V gene. The CDR3 loop is CASGRAAGGDTGELFF. In DNA form, the CDR3 reads TGCGCCAGCGGAAGGGCGGCAGGGGGCGACACCGGGGAGCTGTTTTTT.

The chain has TRBV9 and TRBJ2-3; 8 nucleotides match TRBD2. Per the germline V gene, CDR1 is SGDLS and CDR2 is YYNGEE. CDR3 length equals 18 residues. Trimming at V came to 0 bases and at J to 3 bases, leaving 12 bases not matched to a gene. CDR3: CASSVGSGGPILTDTQYF. The CDR3 nucleotides read TGTGCCAGCAGCGTAGGGTCGGGGGGGCCGATTCTGACAGATACGCAGTATTTT.

The V and J genes are TRBV12-3 or TRBV12-4 and TRBJ2-7; TRBD1 might be the D (6 bases). The V end lost 8 bases, the J end lost 4 bases, and 15 bases lay between the germline ends. This CDR3 spans 13 amino acids. For the CDR3, the DNA is TGTGCCAGCTCCTTGGGGCAGGGGTACGAGCAGTACTTC. Encoded protein: CASSLGQGYEQYF.

CDR3 protein: CASSTTGAPETQYF. For the CDR3, the DNA is TGTGCCAGTAGTACGACAGGGGCCCCAGAGACCCAGTACTTC. The rearrangement links TRBV19 to TRBJ2-5; TRBD1 agrees at 8 bases. Germline V gene lookup returns CDR1 LNHDA and CDR2 SQIVND (reference sequence). V lost 4 bases to trimming and J lost 4 bases; unmatched junction nucleotides: 5. There are 14 residues in the CDR3.

This clone has only one observation. V is TRBV18 and J is TRBJ2-7; TRBD2 is a possible D gene (6 bases). Germline lookup yields CDR1 KGHSH and CDR2 LQKENI. V was pared by 2 bases and J by 4 bases, with 9 bases between. The CDR3 contains 13 residues. DNA of the CDR3: TGTGCCAGCTCACCAAGTGGAGGGTACGAGCAGTACTTC. This encodes CASSPSGGYEQYF.

The rearrangement joins TRBV30 to TRBJ2-7; TRBD2 matches 10 bases. This CDR3 region has 13 residues. Germline lookup yields CDR1 GTSNPN and CDR2 SVGIG (reference sequence). The J segment lost 2 bases and the V segment lost 5 bases, leaving 3 bases of the junction unmatched. CDR3 DNA: TGTGCCTGGTCAGCGGGGGGGCCCTACGAGCAGTACTTC. Protein: CAWSAGGPYEQYF.

V is TRBV6-5 and J is TRBJ1-3; D is uncertain. The CDR3 has 15 residues. The V gene lost 2 bases and the J gene lost 0 bases, with 8 bases spanning the gap. Germline CDR1 is MNHEY and CDR2 is SVGAGI. The CDR3 protein is CASSYDIGSGNTIYF. CDR3 nucleotides: TGTGCCAGCAGTTACGACATAGGCTCTGGAAACACCATATATTTT.

The CDR3 here is CASSVQGFTEAFF. The CDR3 nucleotides read TGTGCCAGCAGCGTTCAGGGGTTCACTGAAGCTTTCTTT. The rearrangement links TRBV7-6 to TRBJ1-1; a weak D match, TRBD1 (6 bases). In germline, CDR1 is SGHVS, CDR2 FNYEAQ. The CDR3 consists of 13 residues. The V end was cut by 5 bases, the J end by 4 bases, with 11 bases between.

The chain has TRBV28 and TRBJ2-1, with unresolved D. The length of the CDR3 is 15 residues. V was shortened by 6 bases and J by 0 bases, with 12 bases between the two germline ends. Germline assignment: CDR1 MDHEN and CDR2 SYDVKM. The CDR3 nucleotides are TGTGCCAGCAGCCCGACGGCTGGCTCCTACAATGAGCAGTTCTTC. Translating it yields CASSPTAGSYNEQFF.

The chain uses TRBV7-6 and TRBJ2-3; no firm D call. Germline CDR1 is SGHVS and CDR2 is FNYEAQ. Trimming left V 1 base short and J 4 bases short, with 3 bases between. This CDR3 has 12 amino acids. The CDR3 DNA sequence: TGTGCCAGCAGCTTAGGTCCAGATACGCAGTATTTT. Translating gives CASSLGPDTQYF.

The chain employs TRBV2 and TRBJ2-3; D remains ambiguous. Germline values: CDR1 SNHLY, CDR2 FYNNEI. Trimming removed 6 bases from V and 2 bases from J, with 9 bases in between. The CDR3 sequence is 13 residues long. Here the CDR3 reads CASSRLFTDTQYF. CDR3 nucleotide sequence: TGTGCCAGCAGCCGGTTATTCACAGATACGCAGTATTTT.

The rearrangement uses TRBV29-1 and TRBJ2-2, with 7 bases matching TRBD2. Looked up from germline, CDR1 is SQVTM and CDR2 is ANQGSEA. This CDR3 is 12 amino acids long. V gave up 6 bases and J gave up 4 bases; unmatched junction bases: 2. The DNA of the CDR3 is TGCAGCGTACCGGGGGGCACCGGGGAGCTGTTTTTT. Translated, it gives CSVPGGTGELFF.

This chain connects TRBV11-2 to TRBJ2-1, with 9 bases that match TRBD1. Germline trimming cut 3 bases from V and 15 bases from J; bases unmatched to any gene: 3. Germline V gene lookup returns CDR1 SGHAT and CDR2 FQNNGV. The length of the CDR3 is 11 residues. CDR3 nucleotide sequence: TGTGCCAGCAGCTTGGGGACAGGGCTGTTCTTC. Amino acid sequence: CASSLGTGLFF.

The chain couples TRBV7-2 to TRBJ2-2; 9 nucleotides line up with TRBD2. This CDR3 comprises 16 residues. J gave up 0 bases and V 5 bases, and 4 bases lay outside the gene matches. Germline V gives CDR1 SGHTA, CDR2 FQGNSA. The CDR3 protein is CASSISGGANTGELFF. In DNA, the CDR3 is TGTGCCAGCAGCATTAGCGGGGGCGCGAACACCGGGGAGCTGTTTTTT.

This rearrangement joins TRBV4-3 to TRBJ2-7; maybe TRBD1 (5 bases). V was trimmed by 1 base and J by 1 base, leaving 14 bases between them. CDR3 length: 16 amino acids. Germline values: CDR1 LGHNA, CDR2 YSLEER. The CDR3 sequence: CASSQAMGPGSYEQYF. Written as DNA, the CDR3 is TGCGCCAGCAGCCAAGCGATGGGTCCAGGGTCCTACGAGCAGTACTTC.

A single count supports this clone. The chain carries TRBV2 and TRBJ2-2; D is perhaps TRBD1 (5 bases). The CDR3 is made up of 16 amino acids. V lost 1 base, J lost 0 bases, and 9 bases lay in between. CDR1 is SNHLY, CDR2 FYNNEI, per germline. Written as DNA, the CDR3 is TGTGCCAGCAGTGAAGACAGGAGCGCGAACACCGGGGAGCTGTTTTTT. Protein product: CASSEDRSANTGELFF.

The chain is built from TRBV7-6 and TRBJ1-5; possible D gene TRBD1, 5 bases. The CDR3 runs 16 residues. CDR1 and CDR2 from the germline V gene are SGHVS and FNYEAQ. Trimming pared 2 bases from V and 3 bases from J, leaving 14 bases between. The CDR3 DNA is TGTGCCAGCAGCTTACAGGGTGGATATGTCAATCAGCCCCAGCATTTT. This gives the protein CASSLQGGYVNQPQHF.

The chain recombines TRBV27 with TRBJ2-1; no reliable D call. Germline V gene sequence: CDR1 MNHEY, CDR2 SMNVEV (reference sequence). Trimming cost V 8 bases and J 2 bases, with 4 bases left between them. The CDR3 covers 11 residues. This CDR3 reads CASYAYNEQFF. The CDR3 region has the DNA TGTGCCAGCTATGCCTACAATGAGCAGTTCTTC.

This chain connects TRBV12-3 or TRBV12-4 to TRBJ2-5; D is perhaps TRBD1 or TRBD2 (5 bases each). V dropped 6 bases and J dropped 2 bases, with 10 bases sitting between them. CDR3 length: 13 amino acids. The CDR3 DNA sequence: TGTGCCAGCAGAAGGGACCTTCAAGAGACCCAGTACTTC. The encoded protein is CASRRDLQETQYF.

This clone has only one observation. The V call is TRBV5-1, the J call TRBJ1-3; 8 bases are a match to TRBD1. There are 16 residues in the CDR3. J gave up 0 bases and V 2 bases, and 4 bases lay outside the gene matches. Germline V gene lookup returns CDR1 SGHRS and CDR2 YFSETQ. The CDR3 sequence: CASSLSTGGSGNTIYF. CDR3 sequence (DNA): TGCGCCAGCAGCTTAAGTACAGGGGGCTCTGGAAACACCATATATTTT.

The V gene is TRBV5-4, the J gene TRBJ1-2; D perhaps matches TRBD1 (5 bases). CDR1 is SGHNT, CDR2 YYREEE, per germline (reference sequence). This CDR3 region has 14 residues. V shed 0 bases and J shed 1 base, with 7 bases lying between them. CDR3 sequence reads: CASSLGQGNYGYTF. The CDR3 nucleotides are TGTGCCAGCAGCTTGGGGCAGGGTAACTATGGCTACACCTTC.

This clone was counted a single time. The chain carries TRBV19 and TRBJ2-5, with a weak D call TRBD1 (5 bases). Germline V gene sequence: CDR1 LNHDA, CDR2 SQIVND (reference sequence). Trimming took off 1 base at V and 1 base at J, with 10 bases between the two ends. The CDR3 length is 15 residues. This chain's CDR3 is CASSIVAGSQETQYF. The CDR3 nucleotides read TGTGCCAGTAGTATAGTTGCAGGGTCCCAAGAGACCCAGTACTTC. Full variable domain (outside the CDR3, taken from reference TRBV19 and TRBJ2-5): DGGITQSPKYLFRKEGQNVTLSCEQNLNHDAMYWYRQDPGQGLRLIYYSQIVNDFQKGDIAEGYSVSREKKESFPLTVTSAQKNPTAFYLCASSIVAGSQETQYFGPGTRLLVL.

The chain links TRBV11-2 to TRBJ1-1; D uncertain. This CDR3 spans 14 amino acids. The germline V gene encodes CDR1 SGHAT and CDR2 FQNNGV. V gave up 1 base and J gave up 5 bases, with 11 bases separating them. Here the CDR3 reads CASSLGGLTTEAFF. DNA of the CDR3: TGTGCCAGCAGCTTAGGAGGGTTGACAACTGAAGCTTTCTTT.

The chain joins TRBV27 to TRBJ1-4, with D hard to call. This CDR3 contains 15 residues. Germline assignment: CDR1 MNHEY and CDR2 SMNVEV (reference sequence). V lost 6 bases and J 4 bases, leaving 15 bases between the germline ends. Here the CDR3 reads CASRTSNIYNEKLFF. As DNA, the CDR3 is TGTGCCAGCAGAACCTCAAATATATATAATGAAAAACTGTTTTTT.

With regard to this clone: Within the sample, other DNA sequences also encode this same CDR3. The genes are TRBV9 and TRBJ2-1; 8 positions agree with TRBD2. The CDR3 runs to 16 residues. V gave up 0 bases and J gave up 0 bases; unmatched junction bases: 2. Per germline, CDR1 SGDLS and CDR2 YYNGEE. CDR3 in DNA: TGTGCCAGCAGCGTAGGCGGGACTAGCTCCTACAATGAGCAGTTCTTC. Translating it yields CASSVGGTSSYNEQFF.

V gene TRBV5-5 combines with J gene TRBJ2-1; D unclear. Germline V gene data show CDR1 as SGHKS and CDR2 as YYEKEE (reference sequence). V was cut by 0 bases and J by 2 bases, with 9 bases left in between. The CDR3 totals 15 residues. The CDR3 coding sequence is TGTGCCAGCAGCTTGGTAGTGGGTACCTACAATGAGCAGTTCTTC. Protein sequence: CASSLVVGTYNEQFF.

The chain combines TRBV7-9 with TRBJ2-1; D is possibly TRBD1 (6 bases). V was shortened by 4 bases and J by 10 bases, with 17 bases between the two germline ends. This CDR3 contains 14 residues. From germline, CDR1 is SEHNR and CDR2 FQNEAQ (reference sequence). The CDR3 nucleotides read TGTGCCAGCAGCTCTTTAGTGGGGGCGGCCGAGCAGTTCTTC. It codes for CASSSLVGAAEQFF.